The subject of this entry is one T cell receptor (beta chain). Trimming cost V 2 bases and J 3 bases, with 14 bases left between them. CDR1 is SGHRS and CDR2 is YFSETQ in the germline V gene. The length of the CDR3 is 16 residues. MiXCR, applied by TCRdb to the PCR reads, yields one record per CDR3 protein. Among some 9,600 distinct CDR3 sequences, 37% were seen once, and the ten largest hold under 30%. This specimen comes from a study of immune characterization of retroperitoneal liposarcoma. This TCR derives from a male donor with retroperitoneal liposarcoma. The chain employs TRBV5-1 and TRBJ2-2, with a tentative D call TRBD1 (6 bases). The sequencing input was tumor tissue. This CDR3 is CASSFNRVADTGELFF. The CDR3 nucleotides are TGCGCCAGCAGCTTCAACAGGGTGGCGGACACCGGGGAGCTGTTTTTT.